These 2 T cell receptor beta chains were sequenced from one sample in a study of blood T cell repertoires in COVID-19 (TCRdb year 2020). Libraries were built with the immunoSEQ multiplex PCR assay. The table comes from immuneACCESS by way of TCRdb, which keeps in-frame sequences with V and J called. Part of the clones is missing from these tables; in studies checked, under half for an unresolved V gene and the rest for unknown reasons. Counted in this sample were approximately 360,000 clones; more than 75% of them appeared once. 0.95% to 1% of the sample lies in the top ten. Specimen: PBMCs or T cells enriched from blood (not recorded which). Receptor source: a woman in her twenties or thirties with acute COVID-19.

The genes are TRBV19 and TRBJ2-1, with D perhaps matching TRBD1 (6 bases). CDR3 size: 14 residues. Germline V gene data show CDR1 as LNHDA and CDR2 as SQIVND (reference sequence). The V end lost 5 bases, the J end lost 12 bases, and 20 bases lay between the germline ends. DNA of the CDR3: TGTGCCAGTAGTCCCGACAGGCTAATGATAGGGCAGTTCTTC. It translates to CASSPDRLMIGQFF.

This clone came up once. The J gene is TRBJ1-4, the V gene TRBV7-8; D gene uncertain. The CDR3 loop spans 16 amino acids. V was clipped by 1 base and J by 4 bases, with 13 bases between them. CDR1 is SGHVS and CDR2 is FQNEAQ in the germline V gene. The CDR3 sequence is CASSLVARWYNEKLFF. The CDR3 DNA follows: TGTGCCAGCAGCTTAGTGGCGAGGTGGTATAATGAAAAACTGTTTTTT.